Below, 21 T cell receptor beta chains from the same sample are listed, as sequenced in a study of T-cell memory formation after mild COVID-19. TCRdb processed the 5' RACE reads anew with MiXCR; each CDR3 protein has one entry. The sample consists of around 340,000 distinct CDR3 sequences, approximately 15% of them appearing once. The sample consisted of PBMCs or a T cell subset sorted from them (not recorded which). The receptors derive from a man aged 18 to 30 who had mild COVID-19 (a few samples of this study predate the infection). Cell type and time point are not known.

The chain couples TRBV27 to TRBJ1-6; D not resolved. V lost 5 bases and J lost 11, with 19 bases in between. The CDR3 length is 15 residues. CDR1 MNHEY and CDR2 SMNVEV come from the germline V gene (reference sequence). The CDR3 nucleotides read TGTGCCAGCAGTACTACTAACGGGTCAAGGGCACCCCTCCACTTT. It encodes CASSTTNGSRAPLHF.

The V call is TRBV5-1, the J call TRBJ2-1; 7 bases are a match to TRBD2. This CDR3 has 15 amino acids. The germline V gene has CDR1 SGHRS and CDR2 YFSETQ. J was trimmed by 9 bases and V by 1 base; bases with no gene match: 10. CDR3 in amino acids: CASSLLGPSGGEQFF. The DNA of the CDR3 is TGCGCCAGCAGCTTGTTGGGGCCCTCGGGGGGTGAGCAGTTCTTC.

In nucleotides, the CDR3 is TGTGCCAGCAGCTTAGAACCGACCCACGAGCAGTACTTC. It yields the protein CASSLEPTHEQYF. The V call is TRBV7-2, the J call TRBJ2-7; D is unresolved. Germline CDR1 and CDR2: SGHTA and FQGNSA. CDR3 length: 13 amino acids. V dropped 1 base and J dropped 5 bases, with 9 bases sitting between them.

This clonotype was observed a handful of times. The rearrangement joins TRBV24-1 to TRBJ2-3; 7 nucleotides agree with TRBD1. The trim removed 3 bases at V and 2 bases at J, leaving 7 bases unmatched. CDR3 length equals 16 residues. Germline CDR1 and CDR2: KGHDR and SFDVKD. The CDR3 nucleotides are TGTGCCACCAGTGATCCGATACAGGGGCCCACAGATACGCAGTATTTT. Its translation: CATSDPIQGPTDTQYF.

CDR3 in amino acids: CASSENWLGTQYF. The CDR3 bases are TGTGCCAGCAGTGAAAACTGGCTCGGCACGCAGTATTTT. The chain employs TRBV2 and TRBJ2-3; D remains unclear. Germline CDR1 is SNHLY and CDR2 is FYNNEI. The CDR3 consists of 13 residues. Trimming removed 2 bases at V and 9 bases at J, with 12 bases between.

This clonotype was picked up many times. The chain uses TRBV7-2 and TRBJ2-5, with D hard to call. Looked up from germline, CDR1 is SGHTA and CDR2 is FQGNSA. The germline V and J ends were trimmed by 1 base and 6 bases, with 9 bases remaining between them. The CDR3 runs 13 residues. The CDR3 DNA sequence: TGTGCCAGCAGCTTAGGCTACGTGCAGACCCAGTACTTC. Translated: CASSLGYVQTQYF.

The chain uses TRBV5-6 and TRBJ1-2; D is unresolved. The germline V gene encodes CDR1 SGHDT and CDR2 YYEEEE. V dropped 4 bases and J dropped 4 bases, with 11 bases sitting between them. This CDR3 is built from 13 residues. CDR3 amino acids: CASSVGMSYGYTF. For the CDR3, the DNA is TGTGCCAGCAGCGTGGGGATGTCCTATGGCTACACCTTC. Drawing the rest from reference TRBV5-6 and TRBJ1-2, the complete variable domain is DAGVTQSPTHLIKTRGQQVTLRCSPKSGHDTVSWYQQALGQGPQFIFQYYEEEERQRGNFPDRFSGHQFPNYSSELNVNALLLGDSALYLCASSVGMSYGYTFGSGTRLTVV.

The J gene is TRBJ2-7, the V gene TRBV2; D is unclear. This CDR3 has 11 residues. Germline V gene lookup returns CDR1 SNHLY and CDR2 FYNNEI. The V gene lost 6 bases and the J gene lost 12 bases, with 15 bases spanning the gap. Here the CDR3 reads CASSEYTASYV. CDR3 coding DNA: TGTGCCAGCAGCGAATACACTGCTTCGTACGTC.

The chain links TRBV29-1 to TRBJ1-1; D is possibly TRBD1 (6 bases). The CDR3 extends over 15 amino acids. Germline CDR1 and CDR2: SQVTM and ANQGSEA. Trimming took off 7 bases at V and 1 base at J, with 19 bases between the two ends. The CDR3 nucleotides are TGCAGCGCCGCAGGGGCCCATCTTCCGAACACTGAAGCTTTCTTT. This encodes CSAAGAHLPNTEAFF.

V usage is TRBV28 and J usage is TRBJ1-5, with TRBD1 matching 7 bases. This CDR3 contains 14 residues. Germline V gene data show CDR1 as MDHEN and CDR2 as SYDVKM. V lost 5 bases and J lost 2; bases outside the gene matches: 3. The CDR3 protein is CASSPTGRNQPQHF. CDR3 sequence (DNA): TGTGCCAGCAGTCCGACAGGGCGCAATCAGCCCCAGCATTTT.

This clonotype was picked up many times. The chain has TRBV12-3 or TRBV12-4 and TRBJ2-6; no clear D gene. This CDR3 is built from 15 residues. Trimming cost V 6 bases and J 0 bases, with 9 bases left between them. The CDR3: CASSLSSSGANVLTF. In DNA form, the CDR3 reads TGTGCCAGCAGCCTGTCTTCCTCTGGGGCCAACGTCCTGACTTTC.

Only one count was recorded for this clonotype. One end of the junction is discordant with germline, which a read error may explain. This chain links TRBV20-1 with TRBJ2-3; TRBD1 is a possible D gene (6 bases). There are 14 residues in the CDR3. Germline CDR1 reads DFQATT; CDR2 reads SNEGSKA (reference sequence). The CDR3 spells CSARAPRLTGTQYF. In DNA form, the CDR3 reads TGCAGTGCTAGAGCCCCTCGGTTGACAGGTACGCAGTATTTT.

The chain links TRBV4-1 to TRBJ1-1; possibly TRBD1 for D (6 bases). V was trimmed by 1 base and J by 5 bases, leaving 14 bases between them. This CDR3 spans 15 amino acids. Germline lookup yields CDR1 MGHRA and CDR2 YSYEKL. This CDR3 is CASSQGSGGGTEAFF. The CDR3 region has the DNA TGCGCCAGCAGCCAAGGCTCGGGGGGCGGGACTGAAGCTTTCTTT.

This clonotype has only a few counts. CDR3 sequence: CSAPRGGARQFF. CDR3 sequence (DNA): TGCAGTGCCCCCAGGGGTGGGGCTAGGCAGTTCTTC. The rearrangement joins TRBV20-1 to TRBJ2-1; tentative D call: TRBD1 (6 bases). The CDR3 spans 12 residues. Trimming cost V 6 bases and J 12 bases, with 18 bases left between them. Germline V lookup: CDR1 DFQATT, CDR2 SNEGSKA (reference sequence).

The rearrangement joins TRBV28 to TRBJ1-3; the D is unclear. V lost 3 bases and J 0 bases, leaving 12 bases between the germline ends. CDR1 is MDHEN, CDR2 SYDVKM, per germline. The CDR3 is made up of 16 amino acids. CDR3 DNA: TGTGCCAGCAGTTTCTTTGGGTTGAGCTCTGGAAACACCATATATTTT. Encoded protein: CASSFFGLSSGNTIYF.

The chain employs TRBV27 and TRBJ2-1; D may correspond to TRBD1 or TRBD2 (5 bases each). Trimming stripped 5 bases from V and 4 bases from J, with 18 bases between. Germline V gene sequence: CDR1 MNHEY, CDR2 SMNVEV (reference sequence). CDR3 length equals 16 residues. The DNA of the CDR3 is TGTGCCAGCAGTCTCCACAGGTTTCCGGGGTACAATGAGCAGTTCTTC. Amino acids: CASSLHRFPGYNEQFF.

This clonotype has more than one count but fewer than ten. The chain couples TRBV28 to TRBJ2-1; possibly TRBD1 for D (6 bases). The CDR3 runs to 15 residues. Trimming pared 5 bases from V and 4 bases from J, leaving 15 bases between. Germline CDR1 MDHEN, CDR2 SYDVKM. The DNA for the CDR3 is TGTGCCAGCAGTCCATTGACAGGTGGATACAATGAGCAGTTCTTC. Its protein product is CASSPLTGGYNEQFF.

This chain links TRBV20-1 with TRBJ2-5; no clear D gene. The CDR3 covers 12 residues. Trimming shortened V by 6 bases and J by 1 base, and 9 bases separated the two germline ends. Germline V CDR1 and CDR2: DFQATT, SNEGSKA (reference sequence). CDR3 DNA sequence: TGCAGTGCCGGCTGGGGCCAAGAGACCCAGTACTTC. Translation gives CSAGWGQETQYF.

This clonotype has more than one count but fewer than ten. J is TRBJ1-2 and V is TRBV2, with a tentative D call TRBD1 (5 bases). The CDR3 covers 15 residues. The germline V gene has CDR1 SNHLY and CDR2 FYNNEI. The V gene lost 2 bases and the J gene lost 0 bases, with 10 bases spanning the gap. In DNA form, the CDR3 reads TGTGCCAGCAGTGAAACATGGGGGGCTAACTATGGCTACACCTTC. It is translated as CASSETWGANYGYTF.

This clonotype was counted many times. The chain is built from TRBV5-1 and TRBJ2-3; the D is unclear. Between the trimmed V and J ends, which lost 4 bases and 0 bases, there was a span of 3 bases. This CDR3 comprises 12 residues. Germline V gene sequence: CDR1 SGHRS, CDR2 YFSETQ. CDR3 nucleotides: TGCGCCAGCAGCATTAGCACAGATACGCAGTATTTT. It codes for CASSISTDTQYF.

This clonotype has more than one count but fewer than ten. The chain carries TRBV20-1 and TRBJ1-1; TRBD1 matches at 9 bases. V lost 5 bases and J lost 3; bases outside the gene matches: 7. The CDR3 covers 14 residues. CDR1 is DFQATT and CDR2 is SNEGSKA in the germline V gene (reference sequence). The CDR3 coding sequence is TGCAGTGCTTCCGGGACAGGGTCGGACACTGAAGCTTTCTTT. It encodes CSASGTGSDTEAFF.